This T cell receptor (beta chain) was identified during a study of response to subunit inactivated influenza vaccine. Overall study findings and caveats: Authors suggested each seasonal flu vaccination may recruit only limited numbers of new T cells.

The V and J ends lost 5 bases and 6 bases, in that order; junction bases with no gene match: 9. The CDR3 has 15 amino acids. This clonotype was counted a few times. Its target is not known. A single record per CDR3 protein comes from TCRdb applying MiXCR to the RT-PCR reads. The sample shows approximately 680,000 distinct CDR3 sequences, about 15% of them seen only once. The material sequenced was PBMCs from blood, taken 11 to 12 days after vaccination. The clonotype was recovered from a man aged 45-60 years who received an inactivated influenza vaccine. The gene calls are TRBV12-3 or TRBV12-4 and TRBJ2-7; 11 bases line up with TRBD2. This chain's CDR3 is CASSPIAGGPTEQYF. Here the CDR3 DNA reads TGTGCCAGCAGTCCTATAGCGGGAGGGCCTACCGAGCAGTACTTC.